Below are 23 T cell receptor beta chains sequenced from a single sample in a study of T cell responses to AZD1222 COVID-19 vaccine. Sequencing was performed with immunoSEQ multiplex PCR; in TCRdb, only in-frame clones are kept and a portion is missing. This repertoire shows around 150,000 clones, more than 75% found once; its top ten account for around 5%. The starting material was peripheral blood, obtained on day 0 of AZD1222 vaccination. These receptors all come from an adult in good health.

The V call is TRBV11-1, the J call TRBJ2-5, with D hard to call. Deletions cut 4 bases from V and 4 bases from J, with 13 bases between. In germline, CDR1 is SGHAT, CDR2 FQDESV (reference sequence). The CDR3 runs to 14 residues. CDR3 sequence: CASSSQYSVETQYF. CDR3 nucleotides: TGTGCCAGCAGCTCTCAGTACAGTGTAGAGACCCAGTACTTC.

The chain is built from TRBV7-2 and TRBJ2-1; D gene unclear. The CDR3 is 12 amino acids. Germline CDR1 reads SGHTA; CDR2 reads FQGNSA. The V and J ends lost 3 bases and 5 bases respectively, with 5 bases between them. CDR3 coding DNA: TGTGCCAGCAGCTTGACGAACAATGAGCAGTTCTTC. Encoded protein: CASSLTNNEQFF.

The V and J genes are TRBV24-1 and TRBJ2-1; D remains unclear. The germline V and J ends were trimmed by 3 bases and 8 bases, with 7 bases remaining between them. CDR3 size: 12 residues. The germline V gene has CDR1 KGHDR and CDR2 SFDVKD. The CDR3 DNA reads as TGTGCCACCAGTGATCGGCGAGATGAGCAGTTCTTC. It specifies CATSDRRDEQFF.

This chain connects TRBV4-3 to TRBJ1-3; 10 nucleotides align to TRBD1. The CDR3 is made up of 15 amino acids. The germline V gene encodes CDR1 LGHNA and CDR2 YSLEER. V shed 4 bases, J shed 1 base, and the junction held 1 base outside the gene matches. The CDR3 DNA sequence: TGCGCCAGCAGCCGGACAGGGGGTTCTGGAAACACCATATATTTT. This codes for CASSRTGGSGNTIYF.

The table lists this clone with a few counts. The rearrangement links TRBV12-3 or TRBV12-4 to TRBJ1-2, with no clear D. The CDR3 consists of 12 residues. V was cut by 6 bases and J by 10 bases, with 15 bases left in between. Here the CDR3 DNA reads TGTGCCAGCAGACACCCCCCGAGGGACTACACCTTC. This gives the protein CASRHPPRDYTF.

V gene TRBV7-3 combines with J gene TRBJ2-5, with a possible D match to TRBD2 (5 bases). This CDR3 contains 12 residues. CDR1 and CDR2 from the germline V gene are SGHTA and FQGTGA. V shed 3 bases and J shed 5 bases, with 7 bases lying between them. As DNA, the CDR3 is TGTGCCAGCAGCTTTACGGGGGAGACCCAGTACTTC. Its protein product is CASSFTGETQYF.

The chain uses TRBV3-1 (or the pseudogene TRBV3-2) and TRBJ1-2, with 7 positions matching TRBD1. J was trimmed by 5 bases and V by 2 bases; bases with no gene match: 8. From germline, CDR1 is LGHDT and CDR2 YNNKEL (reference sequence). There are 15 residues in the CDR3. CDR3 in amino acids: CASSQPGTASYGYTF. The CDR3 nucleotides read TGTGCCAGCAGCCAACCCGGGACAGCGTCTTATGGCTACACCTTC.

The chain is built from TRBV18 and TRBJ1-5; weak D call: TRBD1 (6 bases). There are 17 residues in the CDR3. In germline, CDR1 is KGHSH, CDR2 LQKENI. V was shortened by 3 bases and J by 2 bases, with 17 bases between the two germline ends. The CDR3 region is CASSPWQGKKGNQPQHF. CDR3 DNA: TGTGCCAGCTCACCCTGGCAGGGGAAGAAAGGCAATCAGCCCCAGCATTTT.

J is TRBJ1-4 and V is TRBV11-2; D is unclear. The V end was cut by 5 bases, the J end by 3 bases, with 10 bases between. Per germline, CDR1 SGHAT and CDR2 FQNNGV. This CDR3 spans 14 amino acids. The CDR3 region is CASSRHPSNEKLFF. CDR3 nucleotides: TGTGCCAGCAGCCGACATCCGTCTAATGAAAAACTGTTTTTT.

The chain has TRBV21-1 and TRBJ2-7; the table's D call, TRBD2, was not checked against the DNA. TRBV21-1 corresponds to a pseudogene. The length of the CDR3 is 14 residues. The CDR3 sequence is CASSKVAGKDEQYF. The CDR3 DNA follows: TGTGCCAGCAGCAAAGTCGCGGGAAAGGACGAGCAGTACTTC.

The chain couples TRBV4-1 to TRBJ2-7; D uncertain. V shed 2 bases and J shed 3 bases, with 11 bases lying between them. From germline, CDR1 is MGHRA and CDR2 YSYEKL. The CDR3 loop spans 14 amino acids. CDR3 in DNA: TGCGCCAGCAGCCAAAGGTCTTCTCTCTACGAGCAGTACTTC. Translated, it gives CASSQRSSLYEQYF.

V gene TRBV6-2 or TRBV6-3 combines with J gene TRBJ2-3, with D possibly TRBD1 on 6 matching bases. The CDR3 length is 17 residues. Per the germline V gene, CDR1 is MNHEY and CDR2 is SVGEGT. Trimming took 3 bases from V and 0 from J, leaving 16 bases between them. The CDR3 protein is CASSYNRRQDSTDTQYF. The CDR3 DNA reads TGTGCCAGCAGTTATAATCGAAGACAGGACAGCACAGATACGCAGTATTTT.

The gene calls are TRBV19 and TRBJ2-7; TRBD1 matches at 7 bases. V shed 4 bases and J 1 base; nucleotides not matched to a gene: 7. The CDR3 has 15 amino acids. Germline assignment: CDR1 LNHDA and CDR2 SQIVND (reference sequence). In DNA, the CDR3 is TGTGCCAGTAGTACGCCCCGGGACAGTTCCTACGAGCAGTACTTC. This sequence encodes CASSTPRDSSYEQYF.

V is TRBV7-2 and J is TRBJ1-6, with D unresolved. Per germline, CDR1 SGHTA and CDR2 FQGNSA. Deletions cut 7 bases from V and 4 bases from J, with 11 bases between. This CDR3 region has 14 residues. CDR3 region: CASTRALYNSPLHF. CDR3 DNA: TGTGCCAGCACCCGGGCCCTTTATAATTCACCCCTCCACTTT.

The chain combines TRBV19 with TRBJ2-7; 11 positions agree with TRBD2. CDR3 size: 14 residues. The junction had 2 bases not matched to a gene; V was cut back by 6 bases and J by 1 base. The germline gives CDR1 LNHDA, CDR2 SQIVND (reference sequence). In nucleotides, the CDR3 is TGTGCCAGTAGAAGACTAGCGGGATCCTACGAGCAGTACTTC. This codes for CASRRLAGSYEQYF.

The chain couples TRBV2 to TRBJ2-1, with 7 bases identical to TRBD2. The germline V gene encodes CDR1 SNHLY and CDR2 FYNNEI. Trimming took 4 bases from V and 4 from J; bases not matched to a gene: 4. The CDR3 length is 14 residues. CDR3 sequence: CASSGEGLYNEQFF. CDR3 nucleotide sequence: TGTGCCAGCAGTGGGGAGGGACTTTACAATGAGCAGTTCTTC.

The chain uses TRBV7-6 and TRBJ1-2; 9 bases fit TRBD1. The CDR3 is made up of 15 amino acids. The V gene's germline CDR1 is SGHVS and CDR2 FNYEAQ. Trimming took 5 bases from V and 8 from J; bases not matched to a gene: 12. DNA of the CDR3: TGTGCCAGCAGCCAAGCCGGGACAGGGAGCAGCGGCTACACCTTC. Encoded protein: CASSQAGTGSSGYTF.

The chain is built from TRBV28 and TRBJ2-2; tentatively, D is TRBD1 (5 bases). Germline lookup yields CDR1 MDHEN and CDR2 SYDVKM. This CDR3 has 14 residues. The V end lost 4 bases, the J end lost 8 bases, and 14 bases lay between the germline ends. This CDR3 is CASSSGQQFGELFF. The CDR3 coding sequence is TGTGCCAGCAGTTCCGGACAACAGTTTGGGGAGCTGTTTTTT.

V is TRBV7-2 and J is TRBJ2-3, with 7 bases matching TRBD1. CDR1 and CDR2 (germline): SGHTA, FQGNSA. Trimming took 5 bases from V and 4 from J; bases not matched to a gene: 12. The length of the CDR3 is 16 residues. The CDR3 sequence is CASSLRGTDFSDTQYF. In DNA, the CDR3 is TGTGCCAGCAGCCTGAGGGGGACAGATTTTTCAGATACGCAGTATTTT.

This sequence joins TRBV4-1 and TRBJ1-4, with TRBD1 matching over 7 bases. Trimming at V came to 2 bases and at J to 3 bases, leaving 3 bases not matched to a gene. The CDR3 is 15 amino acids. The germline V gene encodes CDR1 MGHRA and CDR2 YSYEKL. The chain's CDR3 is CASSQTGASNEKLFF. In DNA form, the CDR3 reads TGCGCCAGCAGCCAAACAGGGGCGTCTAATGAAAAACTGTTTTTT.

There are a few counts of this clone. The V gene is TRBV5-8, the J gene TRBJ1-2, with 9 bases that match TRBD1. CDR1 SGHTS and CDR2 YDEGEE come from the germline V gene. The CDR3 covers 15 residues. J gave up 5 bases and V 3 bases, and 8 bases lay outside the gene matches. The CDR3 DNA reads TGTGCCAGCAGCTCGACCGGGACAGGGCTTTATGGCTACACCTTC. It yields the protein CASSSTGTGLYGYTF. The complete variable domain, with remaining parts taken from reference TRBV5-8 and TRBJ1-2, reads EAGVTQSPTHLIKTRGQQATLRCSPISGHTSVYWYQQALGLGLQFLLWYDEGEERNRGNFPPRFSGRQFPNYSSELNVNALELEDSALYLCASSSTGTGLYGYTFGSGTRLTVV.

This rearrangement joins TRBV2 to TRBJ2-2; either TRBD1 or TRBD2 may fit D (5 bases each). Germline values: CDR1 SNHLY, CDR2 FYNNEI. This CDR3 is built from 14 residues. This CDR3 reads CAIEGPSNTGELFF. CDR3 sequence (DNA): TGTGCTATTGAGGGACCATCGAACACCGGGGAGCTGTTTTTT.

V usage is TRBV4-1 and J usage is TRBJ1-5; D is unclear. The CDR3 consists of 16 residues. Per the germline V gene, CDR1 is MGHRA and CDR2 is YSYEKL. The V and J ends lost 1 base and 1 base respectively, with 11 bases between them. This CDR3 is CASSQVDPGSNQPQHF. The CDR3 DNA reads TGCGCCAGCAGCCAAGTCGACCCTGGGAGCAATCAGCCCCAGCATTTT.